These 18 T cell receptor beta chains originate from one sample sequenced in a study of vaccination and CD4 T cells after COVID-19. No antigens are known for them. At the Johns Hopkins FTIC core, DNA taken from cultured CD4+ T cells was sequenced by way of the Oncomine TCR Beta short-read assay. TCRdb independently ran MiXCR on the PCR reads; one entry per CDR3 protein. The sample consists of some 7,000 distinct CDR3 sequences, around 50% of them appearing once. Treatment specified: roughly 10-day PBMC culture with coronavirus spike peptide pools or control peptides (ViraFEST assay). Specimen: CD4+ T cells from blood, cultured in vitro. All receptors come from a human donor who had recovered from COVID-19.

The rearrangement links TRBV6-1 to TRBJ1-1, with D possibly matching TRBD1 (6 bases). V was trimmed by 6 bases and J by 2 bases, leaving 13 bases between them. The germline gives CDR1 MNHNS, CDR2 SASEGT. The CDR3 has 14 amino acids. The CDR3 loop is CASRLLDRNTEAFF. In DNA form, the CDR3 reads TGTGCCAGCAGACTCCTGGACAGAAACACTGAAGCTTTCTTT.

This clonotype was detected only a few times. The chain combines TRBV11-3 with TRBJ2-2, with TRBD1 matching 11 bases. The CDR3 spans 17 residues. V dropped 5 bases and J dropped 5; count of bases not matched to a gene: 10. Germline V gene lookup returns CDR1 SGHNT and CDR2 YENEEA. The CDR3 DNA follows: TGTGCCAGCAGCCCGTCCCGGGACAGGGGGGGGACCGGGGAGCTGTTTTTT. Amino acids: CASSPSRDRGGTGELFF.

This chain uses TRBV5-4 with TRBJ2-3; D call uncertain. The CDR3 spans 15 residues. Between the trimmed V and J ends, which lost 0 bases and 0 bases, there was a span of 8 bases. Germline values: CDR1 SGHNT, CDR2 YYREEE (reference sequence). CDR3 in amino acids: CASSLGGASTDTQYF. The CDR3 nucleotides read TGTGCCAGCAGCTTGGGCGGAGCCAGCACAGATACGCAGTATTTT.

The V gene is TRBV7-2, the J gene TRBJ1-2; a weak D match, TRBD1 (6 bases). This CDR3 is 18 amino acids long. V was cut by 2 bases and J by 0 bases, with 19 bases left in between. The germline V gene encodes CDR1 SGHTA and CDR2 FQGNSA. CDR3 bases: TGTGCCAGCAGCTTAAGCACCTTCGGGGGGCTTGCTAACTATGGCTACACCTTC. Translating gives CASSLSTFGGLANYGYTF.

The rearrangement uses TRBV27 and TRBJ2-6; D possibly corresponds to TRBD1 (5 bases). The germline V gene has CDR1 MNHEY and CDR2 SMNVEV (reference sequence). V was cut by 5 bases and J by 2 bases, with 16 bases left in between. This CDR3 region has 17 residues. DNA for the CDR3: TGTGCCAGCAGTACACCCGATCTAGGGGCTGGGGCCAACGTCCTGACTTTC. Its translation is CASSTPDLGAGANVLTF.

V and J are TRBV19 and TRBJ2-5; 13 bases fit TRBD2. The V and J ends lost 4 bases and 5 bases, in that order; junction bases with no gene match: 10. CDR3 size: 17 residues. The germline CDR1 and CDR2 sequences are LNHDA and SQIVND (reference sequence). The CDR3 DNA is TGTGCCAGTAGTAGGACTAGCGGGAGAACTGGTTATGAGACCCAGTACTTC. It yields the protein CASSRTSGRTGYETQYF. The whole variable domain, filled in from reference TRBV19 and TRBJ2-5, reads DGGITQSPKYLFRKEGQNVTLSCEQNLNHDAMYWYRQDPGQGLRLIYYSQIVNDFQKGDIAEGYSVSREKKESFPLTVTSAQKNPTAFYLCASSRTSGRTGYETQYFGPGTRLLVL.

This clonotype qualifies as large. V and J are TRBV7-8 and TRBJ2-5, with TRBD1 as a possible D gene (8 bases). The V gene's germline CDR1 is SGHVS and CDR2 FQNEAQ. This CDR3 region has 17 residues. V gave up 5 bases and J gave up 3 bases, with 22 bases separating them. CDR3 bases: TGTGCCAGCAGCGTCTGGGGGGGCGACAGGGGAGAAGAGACCCAGTACTTC. Translation: CASSVWGGDRGEETQYF. The full variable domain, with the rest looked up from reference TRBV7-8 and TRBJ2-5, is GAGVSQSPRYKVAKRGQDVALRCDPISGHVSLFWYQQALGQGPEFLTYFQNEAQLDKSGLPSDRFFAERPEGSVSTLKIQRTQQEDSAVYLCASSVWGGDRGEETQYFGPGTRLLVL.

The chain combines TRBV11-3 with TRBJ1-1, with 11 bases aligning to TRBD1. Germline CDR1 SGHNT, CDR2 YENEEA. The V gene end was trimmed by 3 bases and the J gene end by 10 bases; junction bases not matched to a gene: 10. This CDR3 comprises 15 residues. The CDR3: CASSFRTGGDFGAFF. The CDR3, as DNA: TGTGCCAGCAGCTTTCGGACAGGGGGCGATTTTGGAGCTTTCTTT.

This clonotype was seen a handful of times. The gene calls are TRBV6-1 and TRBJ1-2, with a tentative D call TRBD1 (6 bases). Trimming shortened V by 6 bases and J by 12 bases, and 20 bases separated the two germline ends. Germline V gene data show CDR1 as MNHNS and CDR2 as SASEGT. The CDR3 covers 13 residues. The CDR3 coding sequence is TGTGCCAGCAGCGAAAACACCCACAGGGACCACACCTTC. It specifies CASSENTHRDHTF.

The chain couples TRBV19 to TRBJ1-5; 7 nucleotides align to TRBD1. V was pared by 4 bases and J by 5 bases, with 8 bases of the junction left unmatched. Germline CDR1 and CDR2: LNHDA and SQIVND (reference sequence). The CDR3 length is 15 residues. CDR3 nucleotides: TGTGCCAGTAGTACAAGAACAACAGGGGATCAGCCCCAGCATTTT. Protein sequence: CASSTRTTGDQPQHF.

This sequence joins TRBV5-1 and TRBJ1-4; no clear D. The CDR3 totals 15 residues. Trimming took off 2 bases at V and 5 bases at J, with 13 bases between the two ends. Germline V gene sequence: CDR1 SGHRS, CDR2 YFSETQ. The CDR3: CASSFSAPRNEKLFF. CDR3 in DNA: TGCGCCAGCAGCTTTTCTGCCCCAAGGAATGAAAAACTGTTTTTT.

The sample holds a few counts of this clonotype. The V call is TRBV6-5, the J call TRBJ1-6; 8 bases fit TRBD1. The CDR3 contains 14 residues. Germline loops: CDR1 MNHEY, CDR2 SVGAGI. Trimming cost V 2 bases and J 12 bases; bases outside gene matches: 6. CDR3 in amino acids: CASSYTDRDRPLHF. In DNA form, the CDR3 reads TGTGCCAGCAGTTACACGGACAGGGATCGACCCCTCCACTTT.

The genes are TRBV30 and TRBJ1-6; 8 bases match TRBD1. Germline V lookup: CDR1 GTSNPN, CDR2 SVGIG (reference sequence). V was clipped by 5 bases and J by 6 bases; unmatched bases: 9. The CDR3 extends over 15 amino acids. In DNA form, the CDR3 reads TGTGCCTGGGTTACCAGGGGGCAATTTAATTCACCCCTCCACTTT. Amino acids: CAWVTRGQFNSPLHF.

The V and J genes are TRBV7-6 and TRBJ2-7; the D gene is possibly TRBD1 (6 bases). The CDR3 runs to 18 residues. V was shortened by 4 bases and J by 6 bases, with 28 bases between the two germline ends. Looked up from germline, CDR1 is SGHVS and CDR2 is FNYEAQ. The CDR3 DNA reads as TGTGCCAGCAGCTCTAGAAGACAGAAACAGGGATTAGAGGGCGAGCAGTACTTC. Translating it yields CASSSRRQKQGLEGEQYF.

This clonotype was detected a few times. This chain connects TRBV20-1 to TRBJ1-2; the D gene is possibly TRBD1 (5 bases). CDR1 is DFQATT, CDR2 SNEGSKA, per germline (reference sequence). This CDR3 is 9 amino acids long. The CDR3: CILGHGYTF. CDR3 nucleotide sequence: TGCATCTTGGGGCATGGCTACACCTTC.

The J gene is TRBJ2-7, the V gene TRBV20-1; 8 bases match TRBD1. This CDR3 is 18 amino acids long. Losses at the gene ends were 5 bases for V and 4 bases for J; bases not matched to a gene: 22. Germline values: CDR1 DFQATT, CDR2 SNEGSKA (reference sequence). The CDR3 DNA is TGCAGTGCTCGTTTGTGGACCAGGGTGACAGGGGACTCATACGAGCAGTACTTC. Translated, it gives CSARLWTRVTGDSYEQYF.

This CDR3 reads CASSLRTSGSLTQYF. The CDR3 bases are TGTGCCAGCAGCTTAAGGACTAGCGGGAGTTTGACGCAGTATTTT. V usage is TRBV11-3 and J usage is TRBJ2-3; 13 nucleotides align to TRBD2. The CDR3 runs 15 residues. Germline lookup yields CDR1 SGHNT and CDR2 YENEEA. Trimming cost V 2 bases and J 9 bases; bases outside gene matches: 5.

The CDR3 reads CASSDYGSNQPQHF. CDR3 DNA sequence: TGTGCCAGCAGTGATTATGGAAGCAATCAGCCCCAGCATTTT. The chain couples TRBV6-2 or TRBV6-3 to TRBJ1-5; D unclear. V was pared by 5 bases and J by 1 base, with 9 bases between. This CDR3 is 14 amino acids long. Germline V gene sequence: CDR1 MNHEY, CDR2 SVGEGT.